This TCR beta chain was obtained from a study of blood T cell repertoires in COVID-19. V was shortened by 4 bases and J by 6 bases, with 13 bases between the two germline ends. The CDR3 is 14 residues long. Germline values: CDR1 MNHEY, CDR2 SMNVEV (reference sequence). Assay: immunoSEQ multiplex PCR; the TCRdb copy retains only in-frame clones and omits some. The table includes approximately 65,000 clones, 75% to 95% detected once. This TCR was sampled from a woman younger than 35 with acute or convalescent COVID-19. Material: peripheral blood. The J gene is TRBJ2-1, the V gene TRBV27; TRBD2 is a possible D gene (6 bases). CDR3 in amino acids: CASSWSAGGNEQFF. The CDR3 nucleotides read TGTGCCAGCAGTTGGTCAGCGGGTGGCAATGAGCAGTTCTTC.